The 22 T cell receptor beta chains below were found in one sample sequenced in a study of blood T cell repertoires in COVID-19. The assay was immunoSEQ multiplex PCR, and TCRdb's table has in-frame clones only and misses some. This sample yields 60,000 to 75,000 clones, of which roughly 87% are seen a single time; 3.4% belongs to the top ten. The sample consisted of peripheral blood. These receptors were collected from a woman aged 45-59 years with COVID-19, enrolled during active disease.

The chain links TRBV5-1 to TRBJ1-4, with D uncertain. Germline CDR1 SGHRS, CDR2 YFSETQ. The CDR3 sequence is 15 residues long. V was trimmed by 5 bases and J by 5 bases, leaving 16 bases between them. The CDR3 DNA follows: TGCGCCAGCAGGCAGGCCCCACACAGCAATGAAAAACTGTTTTTT. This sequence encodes CASRQAPHSNEKLFF.

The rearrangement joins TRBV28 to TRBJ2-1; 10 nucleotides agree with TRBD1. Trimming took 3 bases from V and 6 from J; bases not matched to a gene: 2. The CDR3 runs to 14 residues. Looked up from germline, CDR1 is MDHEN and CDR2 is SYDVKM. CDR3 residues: CASSLWDRGNEQFF. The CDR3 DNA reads TGTGCCAGCAGTTTGTGGGACAGGGGCAATGAGCAGTTCTTC.

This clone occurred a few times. Written as DNA, the CDR3 is TGCGCCAGCAGTTTTCAGGGAGGAGAGACCCAGTACTTC. Amino acid sequence: CASSFQGGETQYF. The chain carries TRBV10-1 and TRBJ2-5, with a possible D match to TRBD2 (6 bases). V was shortened by 5 bases and J by 4 bases, with 11 bases between the two germline ends. The CDR3 runs 13 residues. Germline lookup yields CDR1 WNHNN and CDR2 SYGVQD (reference sequence).

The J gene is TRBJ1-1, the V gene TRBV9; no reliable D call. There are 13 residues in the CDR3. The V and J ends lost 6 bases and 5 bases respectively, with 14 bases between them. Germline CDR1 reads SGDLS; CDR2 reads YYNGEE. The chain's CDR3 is CASTPVPPTEAFF. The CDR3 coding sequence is TGTGCCAGCACCCCAGTCCCGCCGACTGAAGCTTTCTTT.

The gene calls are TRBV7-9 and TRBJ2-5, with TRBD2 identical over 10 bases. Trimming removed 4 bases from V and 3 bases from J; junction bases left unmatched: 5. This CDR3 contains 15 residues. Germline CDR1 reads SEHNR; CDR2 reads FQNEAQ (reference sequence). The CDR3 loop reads CASSYSGTSEETQYF. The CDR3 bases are TGTGCCAGCAGCTATTCCGGGACTAGCGAAGAGACCCAGTACTTC.

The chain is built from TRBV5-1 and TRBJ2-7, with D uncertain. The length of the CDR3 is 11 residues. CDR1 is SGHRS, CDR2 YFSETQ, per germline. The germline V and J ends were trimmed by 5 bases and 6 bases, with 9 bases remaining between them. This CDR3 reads CASRQSREQYF. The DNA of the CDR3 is TGCGCCAGCAGACAGTCCCGCGAGCAGTACTTC.

The CDR3, as DNA: TGCGCCAGCAGCCTAACTTCAACCCAGCCCCAGCATTTT. It yields the protein CASSLTSTQPQHF. The genes are TRBV4-1 and TRBJ1-5; D is unclear. The ends were cut back, 4 bases at V and 7 bases at J, with 11 bases in the middle. This CDR3 spans 13 amino acids. The germline CDR1 and CDR2 sequences are MGHRA and YSYEKL.

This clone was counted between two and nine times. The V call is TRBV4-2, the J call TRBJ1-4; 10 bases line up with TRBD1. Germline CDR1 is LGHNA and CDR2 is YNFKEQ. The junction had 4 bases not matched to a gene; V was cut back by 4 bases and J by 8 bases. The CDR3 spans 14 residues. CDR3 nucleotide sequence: TGTGCCAGCAGCCGGGACAGGGGTGGGGAAAAACTGTTTTTT. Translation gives CASSRDRGGEKLFF.

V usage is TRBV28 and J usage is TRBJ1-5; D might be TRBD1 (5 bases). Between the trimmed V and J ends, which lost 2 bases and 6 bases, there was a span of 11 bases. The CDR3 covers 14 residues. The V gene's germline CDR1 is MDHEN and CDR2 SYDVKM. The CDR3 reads CASSLGGGGQPQHF. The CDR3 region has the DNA TGTGCCAGCAGTTTAGGGGGGGGAGGTCAGCCCCAGCATTTT.

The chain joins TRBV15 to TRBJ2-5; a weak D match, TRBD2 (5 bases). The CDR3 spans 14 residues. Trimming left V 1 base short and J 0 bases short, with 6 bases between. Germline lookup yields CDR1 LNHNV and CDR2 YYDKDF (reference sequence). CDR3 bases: TGTGCCACCAGCAGAGTGAGGGACCAAGAGACCCAGTACTTC. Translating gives CATSRVRDQETQYF.

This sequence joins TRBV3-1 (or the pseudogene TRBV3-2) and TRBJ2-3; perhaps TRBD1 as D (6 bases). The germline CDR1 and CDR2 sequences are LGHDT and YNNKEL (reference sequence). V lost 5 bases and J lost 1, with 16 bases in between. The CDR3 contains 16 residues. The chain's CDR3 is CASSYTSQGGTDTQYF. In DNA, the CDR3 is TGTGCCAGCAGCTACACTTCACAGGGCGGCACAGATACGCAGTATTTT.

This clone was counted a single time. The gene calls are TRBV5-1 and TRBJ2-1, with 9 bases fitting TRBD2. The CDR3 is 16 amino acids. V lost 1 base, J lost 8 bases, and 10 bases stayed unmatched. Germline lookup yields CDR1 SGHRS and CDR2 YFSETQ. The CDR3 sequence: CASSLRSSGVGDEQFF. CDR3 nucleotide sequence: TGCGCCAGCAGCTTGCGATCTAGCGGGGTCGGGGATGAGCAGTTCTTC.

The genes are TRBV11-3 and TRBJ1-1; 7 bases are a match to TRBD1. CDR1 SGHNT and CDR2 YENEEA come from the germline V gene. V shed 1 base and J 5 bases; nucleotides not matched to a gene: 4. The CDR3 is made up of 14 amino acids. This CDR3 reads CASSLGQGRTEAFF. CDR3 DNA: TGTGCCAGCAGCTTAGGACAGGGTCGGACTGAAGCTTTCTTT.

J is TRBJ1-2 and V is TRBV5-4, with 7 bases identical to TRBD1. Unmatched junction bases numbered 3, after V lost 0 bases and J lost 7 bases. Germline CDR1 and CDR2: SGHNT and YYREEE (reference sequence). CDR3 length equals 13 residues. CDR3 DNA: TGTGCCAGCAGCTTGGCAGGGGGTGGTGGCTACACCTTC. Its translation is CASSLAGGGGYTF.

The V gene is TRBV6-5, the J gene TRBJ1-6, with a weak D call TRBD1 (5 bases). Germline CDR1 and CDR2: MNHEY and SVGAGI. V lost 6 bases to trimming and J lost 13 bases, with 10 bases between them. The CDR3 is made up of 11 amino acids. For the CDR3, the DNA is TGTGCCAGCAGCGAGGAGGGGCCCCTCCACTTT. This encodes CASSEEGPLHF.

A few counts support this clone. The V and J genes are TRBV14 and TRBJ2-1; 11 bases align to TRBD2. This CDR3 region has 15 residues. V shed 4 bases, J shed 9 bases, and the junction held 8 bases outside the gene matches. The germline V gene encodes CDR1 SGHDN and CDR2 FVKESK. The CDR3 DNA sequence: TGTGCCAGCAGCCGACGACTAGCGGGATATGGTGAGCAGTTCTTC. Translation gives CASSRRLAGYGEQFF.

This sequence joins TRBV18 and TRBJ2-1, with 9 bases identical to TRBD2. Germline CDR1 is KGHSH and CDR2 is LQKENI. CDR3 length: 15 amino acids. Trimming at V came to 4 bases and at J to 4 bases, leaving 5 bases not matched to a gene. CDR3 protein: CASSLWTSEYNEQFF. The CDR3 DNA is TGTGCCAGCTCACTCTGGACTAGCGAGTACAATGAGCAGTTCTTC.

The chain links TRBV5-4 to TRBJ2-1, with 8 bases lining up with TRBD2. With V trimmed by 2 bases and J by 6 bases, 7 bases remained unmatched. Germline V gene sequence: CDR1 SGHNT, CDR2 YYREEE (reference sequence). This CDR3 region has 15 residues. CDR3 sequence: CASSFTGGRSNEQFF. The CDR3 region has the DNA TGTGCCAGCAGCTTTACCGGCGGGAGGAGCAATGAGCAGTTCTTC.

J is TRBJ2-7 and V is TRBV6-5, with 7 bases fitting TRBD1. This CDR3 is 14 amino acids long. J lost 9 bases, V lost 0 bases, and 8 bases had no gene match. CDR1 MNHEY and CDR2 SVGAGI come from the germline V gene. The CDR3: CASSYSGQPPAQYF. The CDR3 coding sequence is TGTGCCAGCAGTTACTCGGGACAGCCGCCTGCGCAGTACTTC.

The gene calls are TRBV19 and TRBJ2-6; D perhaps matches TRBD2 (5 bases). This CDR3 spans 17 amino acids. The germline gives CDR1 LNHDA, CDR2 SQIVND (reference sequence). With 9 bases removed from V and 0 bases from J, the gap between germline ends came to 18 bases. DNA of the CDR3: TGTGCCAGCCGCGACCGAGGACGGGACTCTGGGGCCAACGTCCTGACTTTC. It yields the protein CASRDRGRDSGANVLTF.

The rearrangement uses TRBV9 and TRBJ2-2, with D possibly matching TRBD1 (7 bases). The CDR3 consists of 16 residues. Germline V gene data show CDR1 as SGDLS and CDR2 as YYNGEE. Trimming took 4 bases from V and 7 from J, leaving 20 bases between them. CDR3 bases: TGTGCCAGCAGCCAGGGGGGCGGGATGCTGAGCGGGGAGCTGTTTTTT. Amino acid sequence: CASSQGGGMLSGELFF.

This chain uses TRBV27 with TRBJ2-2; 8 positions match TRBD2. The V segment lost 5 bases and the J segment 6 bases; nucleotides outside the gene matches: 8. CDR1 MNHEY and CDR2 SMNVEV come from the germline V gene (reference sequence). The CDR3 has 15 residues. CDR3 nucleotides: TGTGCCAGCAGTGGTCCCAGCGGGAGCGCCGGGGAGCTGTTTTTT. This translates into CASSGPSGSAGELFF.